This T cell receptor (beta chain) was sequenced during a study of shared clonotypes between healthy human individuals. Using immunoSEQ multiplex PCR, the repertoire was profiled, and TCRdb retains in-frame clones only, with some absent. The data contain approximately 2.3 million clones, just over 90% of them singletons. Germline CDR1 and CDR2: MDHEN and SYDVKM. The CDR3 sequence is 15 residues long. V dropped 5 bases and J dropped 0 bases, with 13 bases sitting between them. The sequenced material came from naive CD4+ T cells from PBMCs. The sample's subset: CD45RA+ positively selected. This receptor was identified in a man between 18 and 35 years old in good health. Some clones in this sample may be carry-over from other donors' samples. The chain couples TRBV28 to TRBJ1-1, with a weak D call TRBD1 (5 bases). The CDR3 here is CASSPWTPMNTEAFF. The CDR3 bases are TGTGCCAGCAGTCCATGGACACCCATGAACACTGAAGCTTTCTTT.